A single sample gave rise to the 22 T cell receptor beta chains below, sequenced in a study of cytomegalovirus exposure and HLA in healthy donors. With 60 Vbeta and 13 Jbeta primers, the PCR was carried out. Produced via immunoSEQ multiplex PCR; TCRdb's table is partial and in-frame only. This sample carries some 120,000 clones, 60% to 85% of them seen once, and the ten largest clones take just under 3%. The sequenced sample was PBMCs. The receptor source for this set is a woman in her thirties or forties in good health and CMV-seropositive.

V is TRBV19 and J is TRBJ1-1; tentatively, D is TRBD1 (6 bases). The CDR3 totals 12 residues. Trimming pared 1 base from V and 11 bases from J, leaving 11 bases between. Germline CDR1 and CDR2: LNHDA and SQIVND (reference sequence). The CDR3 is CASSIGGGDAFF. In nucleotides, the CDR3 is TGTGCCAGTAGTATAGGAGGGGGGGACGCTTTCTTT.

This chain joins TRBV20-1 and TRBJ1-2; D gene unclear. The CDR3 has 11 residues. V was pared by 6 bases and J by 4 bases, with 9 bases between. From germline, CDR1 is DFQATT and CDR2 SNEGSKA (reference sequence). In DNA form, the CDR3 reads TGCAGTGCCCCCCTAAGCTATGGCTACACCTTC. Translation: CSAPLSYGYTF.

The chain has TRBV6-6 and TRBJ2-1, with D unclear. This CDR3 is built from 13 residues. Trimming removed 6 bases from V and 4 bases from J, with 10 bases in between. CDR1 and CDR2 from the germline V gene are MNHNY and SVGAGI (reference sequence). CDR3 sequence reads: CASSNTVYNEQFF. CDR3 nucleotide sequence: TGTGCCAGCAGCAACACAGTTTACAATGAGCAGTTCTTC.

In this sample, this clone turned up once. The chain recombines TRBV7-8 with TRBJ1-1; possible D gene TRBD1, 5 bases. Trimming left V 5 bases short and J 4 bases short, with 11 bases between. The CDR3 extends over 13 amino acids. Germline V gives CDR1 SGHVS, CDR2 FQNEAQ. CDR3 in amino acids: CASSPPGGTEAFF. DNA of the CDR3: TGTGCCAGCAGCCCCCCGGGGGGCACTGAAGCTTTCTTT.

The V gene is TRBV27, the J gene TRBJ1-2, with 10 positions matching TRBD1. The ends lost 6 bases at V and 3 bases at J; junction bases unmatched: 7. The CDR3 totals 15 residues. The germline CDR1 and CDR2 sequences are MNHEY and SMNVEV (reference sequence). CDR3 protein: CASRDDRGRDYGYTF. The CDR3 DNA sequence: TGTGCCAGCAGAGATGACAGGGGGCGAGACTATGGCTACACCTTC.

This clone was picked up a small number of times. V usage is TRBV27 and J usage is TRBJ2-1, with D tentatively TRBD2 (5 bases). Germline V CDR1 and CDR2: MNHEY, SMNVEV (reference sequence). Trimming removed 2 bases at V and 5 bases at J, with 10 bases between. The CDR3 sequence is 14 residues long. CDR3 coding DNA: TGTGCCAGCAGTTTAGCGGGTCCCAACAATGAGCAGTTCTTC. This translates into CASSLAGPNNEQFF.

This sequence joins TRBV5-4 and TRBJ2-5; a possible D gene is TRBD2 (5 bases). This CDR3 has 14 amino acids. Trimming removed 4 bases at V and 1 base at J, with 11 bases between. Per the germline V gene, CDR1 is SGHNT and CDR2 is YYREEE (reference sequence). CDR3 residues: CASSRPDSQETQYF. The CDR3 DNA is TGTGCCAGCAGCCGCCCGGACTCCCAAGAGACCCAGTACTTC.

This clone was observed once. The chain recombines TRBV13 with TRBJ2-7; 9 bases are a match to TRBD1. This CDR3 contains 14 residues. The germline gives CDR1 PRHDT, CDR2 FYEKMQ (reference sequence). Trimming at V came to 6 bases and at J to 4 bases, leaving 7 bases not matched to a gene. DNA of the CDR3: TGTGCCAGCAGTCTCGGGACAGGGCATTACGAGCAGTACTTC. Translating it yields CASSLGTGHYEQYF.

This clone has at least ten counts. The chain recombines TRBV5-1 with TRBJ1-4; a weak D match, TRBD1 (6 bases). Germline CDR1 reads SGHRS; CDR2 reads YFSETQ. The ends were cut back, 2 bases at V and 6 bases at J, with 11 bases in the middle. There are 14 residues in the CDR3. In DNA, the CDR3 is TGCGCCAGCAGCTTCGGGGGGCTTGATGAAAAACTGTTTTTT. Translated, it gives CASSFGGLDEKLFF.

V is TRBV6-1 and J is TRBJ1-5, with TRBD1 as a possible D gene (6 bases). Trimming took off 7 bases at V and 1 base at J, with 14 bases between the two ends. CDR1 and CDR2 (germline): MNHNS, SASEGT. CDR3 length equals 15 residues. Written as DNA, the CDR3 is TGTGCCAGCATCTTAGACAGGATGAGCAATCAGCCCCAGCATTTT. Translated, it gives CASILDRMSNQPQHF.

The V and J genes are TRBV25-1 and TRBJ2-2, with D possibly matching TRBD2 (6 bases). The CDR3 loop spans 12 amino acids. V lost 7 bases to trimming and J lost 9 bases, with 12 bases between them. Germline CDR1 MGHDK, CDR2 SYGVNS. The CDR3 coding sequence is TGTGCCAGCACCGGGAGTGGATGGGAGCTGTTTTTT. Translating it yields CASTGSGWELFF.

The chain links TRBV28 to TRBJ1-4; tentatively, D is TRBD1 (6 bases). The germline V and J ends were trimmed by 7 bases and 5 bases, with 11 bases remaining between them. This CDR3 has 13 residues. Germline V gene data show CDR1 as MDHEN and CDR2 as SYDVKM. CDR3 residues: CASTTGWNEKLFF. CDR3 in DNA: TGTGCCAGCACGACAGGTTGGAATGAAAAACTGTTTTTT. Full variable domain (outside the CDR3, taken from reference TRBV28 and TRBJ1-4): DVKVTQSSRYLVKRTGEKVFLECVQDMDHENMFWYRQDPGLGLRLIYFSYDVKMKEKGDIPEGYSVSREKKERFSLILESASTNQTSMYLCASTTGWNEKLFFGSGTQLSVL.

This clone was seen a few times. The chain combines TRBV7-9 with TRBJ2-7; D remains ambiguous. CDR3 length: 12 residues. The germline V gene encodes CDR1 SEHNR and CDR2 FQNEAQ (reference sequence). V lost 1 base, J lost 2 bases, and 3 bases lay in between. The DNA of the CDR3 is TGTGCCAGCAGCTTAGGCGCCTACGAGCAGTACTTC. Its protein is CASSLGAYEQYF.

The J gene is TRBJ1-4, the V gene TRBV6-5, with D hard to call. V lost 3 bases and J lost 7, with 12 bases in between. CDR1 is MNHEY, CDR2 SVGAGI, per germline. The CDR3 totals 14 residues. CDR3 residues: CASSYRQEGEKLFF. Here the CDR3 DNA reads TGTGCCAGCAGTTATCGGCAGGAAGGTGAAAAACTGTTTTTT.

The chain couples TRBV27 to TRBJ1-1, with 9 nucleotides matching TRBD1. This CDR3 comprises 16 residues. The V and J ends lost 2 bases and 1 base, in that order; junction bases with no gene match: 5. Per the germline V gene, CDR1 is MNHEY and CDR2 is SMNVEV (reference sequence). The CDR3 region is CASSLKGDRENTEAFF. The CDR3 region has the DNA TGTGCCAGCAGTTTAAAGGGGGACAGGGAGAACACTGAAGCTTTCTTT.

The gene calls are TRBV6-5 and TRBJ1-4, with a possible D match to TRBD1 (6 bases). V was trimmed by 6 bases and J by 8 bases, leaving 16 bases between them. CDR1 is MNHEY, CDR2 SVGAGI, per germline. CDR3 length: 14 residues. This CDR3 reads CASRKQGGKEKLFF. The CDR3 nucleotides are TGTGCCAGCAGGAAACAGGGAGGGAAGGAAAAACTGTTTTTT.

This chain connects TRBV30 to TRBJ2-5; 7 nucleotides match TRBD2. Judging by the DNA end, TRBJ2-7 fits better; the J call may be wrong. Germline values: CDR1 GTSNPN, CDR2 SVGIG (reference sequence). There are 13 residues in the CDR3. The CDR3 DNA sequence: TGTGCCTCCCAAAGGGGACTAATCTACGAGCAGTACTTC. Residues: CASQRGLIYEQYF.

This sequence joins TRBV28 and TRBJ2-7; TRBD1 matches at 8 bases. Germline V gives CDR1 MDHEN, CDR2 SYDVKM. V trimming: 2 bases; J trimming: 6 bases; junction bases outside the gene matches: 12. The CDR3 contains 16 residues. The CDR3, as DNA: TGTGCCAGCAGTTTAGTATTCGGACAGGGTATTTTCGAGCAGTACTTC. The encoded protein is CASSLVFGQGIFEQYF.

Written as DNA, the CDR3 is TGCGCCAGCAGCCAAGATTCCTCCGCCGGCTATGGCTACACCTTC. Encoded protein: CASSQDSSAGYGYTF. The rearrangement joins TRBV4-3 to TRBJ1-2; D is unresolved. CDR3 size: 15 residues. Trimming stripped 0 bases from V and 4 bases from J, with 12 bases between. The germline V gene has CDR1 LGHNA and CDR2 YSLEER.

The chain links TRBV7-2 to TRBJ1-6, with D hard to call. Germline V CDR1 and CDR2: SGHTA, FQGNSA. The CDR3 runs to 15 residues. Trimming pared 0 bases from V and 7 bases from J, leaving 10 bases between. In nucleotides, the CDR3 is TGTGCCAGCAGCTTAGCGGCGGCGTTGAATTCACCCCTCCACTTT. Translated: CASSLAAALNSPLHF.

This clone showed up just a few times. The V call is TRBV2, the J call TRBJ1-1; no reliable D call. The ends were cut back, 2 bases at V and 2 bases at J, with 9 bases in the middle. The CDR3 is made up of 14 amino acids. Germline-derived CDR1 and CDR2 are SNHLY and FYNNEI. The CDR3 region is CASSEQRANTEAFF. In DNA form, the CDR3 reads TGTGCCAGCAGTGAACAGCGCGCAAACACTGAAGCTTTCTTT.

This clone came up a few times. The chain has TRBV29-1 and TRBJ2-7; D is possibly TRBD2 (7 bases). From germline, CDR1 is SQVTM and CDR2 ANQGSEA. The CDR3 length is 12 residues. The V end was cut by 6 bases, the J end by 2 bases, with 11 bases between. Here the CDR3 DNA reads TGCAGCGTGAGCGGGGACACCTACGAGCAGTACTTC. Its protein product is CSVSGDTYEQYF.